A single sample gave rise to the 30 T cell receptor beta chains below, sequenced in a study of T cell changes during pregnancy in multiple sclerosis. The table came from immunoSEQ multiplex PCR; TCRdb's copy has only in-frame clones and leaves some out. The data show about 23,000 clones, roughly 87% seen once. Sequenced here: CD8+ T cells from peripheral blood mononuclear cells, sampled after pregnancy. These receptors originate from a female donor with multiple sclerosis, enrolled in a pregnancy study.

J is TRBJ1-4 and V is TRBV5-1, with TRBD1 identical over 11 bases. Germline V lookup: CDR1 SGHRS, CDR2 YFSETQ. Losses at the gene ends were 5 bases for V and 0 bases for J; bases not matched to a gene: 6. The CDR3 extends over 17 amino acids. DNA of the CDR3: TGCGCCAGCAGACATGGGACAGGGGGGACAACTAATGAAAAACTGTTTTTT. Its translation: CASRHGTGGTTNEKLFF.

The V gene is TRBV27, the J gene TRBJ2-7, with D tentatively TRBD1 (7 bases). Germline V gene sequence: CDR1 MNHEY, CDR2 SMNVEV (reference sequence). V was trimmed by 0 bases and J by 4 bases, leaving 19 bases between them. The CDR3 is 17 amino acids. CDR3 bases: TGTGCCAGCAGTTTATCGAGTTCCGCAGGGGGGATTTACGAGCAGTACTTC. Amino acids: CASSLSSSAGGIYEQYF.

The chain is built from TRBV4-3 and TRBJ2-1; 10 nucleotides align to TRBD2. This CDR3 comprises 16 residues. With V trimmed by 1 base and J by 7 bases, 7 bases remained unmatched. Germline V gives CDR1 LGHNA, CDR2 YSLEER. The CDR3 DNA sequence: TGCGCCAGCAGCCAAGCTTTGGCTAGCGGGAGAAATGAGCAGTTCTTC. Encoded protein: CASSQALASGRNEQFF.

The gene calls are TRBV7-9 and TRBJ2-2; TRBD1 matches 7 bases. Germline V gives CDR1 SEHNR, CDR2 FQNEAQ (reference sequence). V lost 0 bases and J lost 0; bases outside the gene matches: 10. The CDR3 covers 19 residues. The CDR3 loop is CASSLAPPGQAANTGELFF. The DNA of the CDR3 is TGTGCCAGCAGCTTAGCGCCCCCCGGACAGGCGGCGAACACCGGGGAGCTGTTTTTT.

The chain links TRBV28 to TRBJ2-7; TRBD1 aligns across 10 bases. The V and J ends lost 3 bases and 4 bases, in that order; junction bases with no gene match: 6. The CDR3 is 15 amino acids. Germline CDR1 and CDR2: MDHEN and SYDVKM. The CDR3 bases are TGTGCCAGCAGTTTTAAAGACAGGGGGCCGTACGAGCAGTACTTC. It encodes CASSFKDRGPYEQYF.

This clone was recorded only once. The rearrangement joins TRBV6-1 to TRBJ2-7; tentative D call: TRBD1 (5 bases). This CDR3 spans 14 amino acids. Trimming shortened V by 8 bases and J by 4 bases, and 18 bases separated the two germline ends. CDR1 and CDR2 (germline): MNHNS, SASEGT. The chain's CDR3 is CASVSTALSYEQYF. In DNA form, the CDR3 reads TGTGCCAGCGTATCGACAGCGCTTTCATACGAGCAGTACTTC.

The rearrangement uses TRBV5-4 and TRBJ2-5, with a tentative D call TRBD2 (5 bases). The CDR3 extends over 14 amino acids. The V end was cut by 3 bases, the J end by 5 bases, with 14 bases between. Germline CDR1 SGHNT, CDR2 YYREEE (reference sequence). The CDR3 here is CASSYTGSGETQYF. The CDR3 DNA sequence: TGTGCCAGCAGCTATACGGGGAGTGGGGAGACCCAGTACTTC.

The chain combines TRBV18 with TRBJ2-1; D is ambiguous. The V and J ends lost 2 bases and 5 bases respectively, with 7 bases between them. The CDR3 has 13 residues. Germline CDR1 reads KGHSH; CDR2 reads LQKENI. CDR3 nucleotides: TGTGCCAGCTCACCATACGAGGACAATGAGCAGTTCTTC. Encoded protein: CASSPYEDNEQFF. The full variable domain, its missing parts supplied by reference TRBV18 and TRBJ2-1, is NAGVMQNPRHLVRRRGQEARLRCSPMKGHSHVYWYRQLPEEGLKFMVYLQKENIIDESGMPKERFSAEFPKEGPSILRIQQVVRGDSAAYFCASSPYEDNEQFFGPGTRLTVL.

This chain joins TRBV27 and TRBJ2-7; a possible D gene is TRBD2 (7 bases). The CDR3 has 14 amino acids. V dropped 6 bases and J dropped 1 base, with 13 bases sitting between them. CDR1 MNHEY and CDR2 SMNVEV come from the germline V gene (reference sequence). CDR3 residues: CASSLRGGSYEQYF. CDR3 DNA sequence: TGTGCCAGCAGCCTTAGGGGGGGGTCCTACGAGCAGTACTTC.

V gene TRBV6-1 combines with J gene TRBJ2-3; 7 bases agree with TRBD2. CDR3 length: 16 amino acids. V lost 1 base and J lost 2; bases outside the gene matches: 6. In germline, CDR1 is MNHNS, CDR2 SASEGT. The CDR3: CASSEGLGGPTDTQYF. In nucleotides, the CDR3 is TGTGCCAGCAGTGAAGGACTGGGAGGGCCCACAGATACGCAGTATTTT.

The rearrangement links TRBV25-1 to TRBJ1-5, with D possibly TRBD1 on 5 matching bases. The germline V gene encodes CDR1 MGHDK and CDR2 SYGVNS. V gave up 6 bases and J gave up 6 bases, with 15 bases separating them. The CDR3 is made up of 14 amino acids. The CDR3 is CASSRGGWSQPQHF. DNA for the CDR3: TGTGCCAGCAGCCGGGGGGGGTGGAGTCAGCCCCAGCATTTT.

CDR3 sequence reads: CASSRTSGRVTDTQYF. The CDR3 coding sequence is TGTGCCAGCAGCCGAACTAGCGGGAGGGTAACAGATACGCAGTATTTT. The gene calls are TRBV11-3 and TRBJ2-3; 13 bases are a match to TRBD2. J lost 3 bases, V lost 5 bases, and 5 bases had no gene match. Germline V gene lookup returns CDR1 SGHNT and CDR2 YENEEA. The CDR3 covers 16 residues. The whole variable domain, remainder taken from reference TRBV11-3 and TRBJ2-3, is EAGVVQSPRYKIIEKKQPVAFWCNPISGHNTLYWYLQNLGQGPELLIRYENEEAVDDSQLPKDRFSAERLKGVDSTLKIQPAELGDSAVYLCASSRTSGRVTDTQYFGPGTRLTVL.

As DNA, the CDR3 is TGTGCCAGCAGCTACGACAGGGGCACTGAAGCTTTCTTT. It specifies CASSYDRGTEAFF. V gene TRBV5-6 combines with J gene TRBJ1-1; TRBD1 aligns across 8 bases. This CDR3 has 13 amino acids. Germline-derived CDR1 and CDR2 are SGHDT and YYEEEE. With V trimmed by 3 bases and J by 4 bases, 2 bases remained unmatched. The full variable domain, completed using reference TRBV5-6 and TRBJ1-1, is DAGVTQSPTHLIKTRGQQVTLRCSPKSGHDTVSWYQQALGQGPQFIFQYYEEEERQRGNFPDRFSGHQFPNYSSELNVNALLLGDSALYLCASSYDRGTEAFFGQGTRLTVV.

This chain links TRBV19 with TRBJ2-7, with D maybe TRBD1 (5 bases). V was trimmed by 3 bases and J by 4 bases, leaving 16 bases between them. Germline V lookup: CDR1 LNHDA, CDR2 SQIVND (reference sequence). The CDR3 runs to 15 residues. The CDR3 protein is CASSITRAPNYEQYF. In DNA, the CDR3 is TGTGCCAGTAGTATCACCAGGGCCCCTAATTACGAGCAGTACTTC.

The V gene is TRBV4-3, the J gene TRBJ2-1, with a possible D match to TRBD2 (6 bases). The CDR3 spans 16 residues. The germline CDR1 and CDR2 sequences are LGHNA and YSLEER. Trimming removed 4 bases at V and 7 bases at J, with 20 bases between. The CDR3 DNA follows: TGCGCCAGCAGCCCCCGAGAACTAGCTGAGAAGAATGAGCAGTTCTTC. Its protein is CASSPRELAEKNEQFF.

The chain links TRBV5-6 to TRBJ2-3; 9 nucleotides align to TRBD2. The CDR3 totals 16 residues. Germline lookup yields CDR1 SGHDT and CDR2 YYEEEE. The V segment lost 1 base and the J segment 6 bases; nucleotides outside the gene matches: 9. The CDR3 reads CASSLLATSGLDTQYF. The CDR3 region has the DNA TGTGCCAGCAGCTTGTTGGCGACTAGCGGTTTGGATACGCAGTATTTT. The entire variable domain, with the rest obtained from reference TRBV5-6 and TRBJ2-3, is as follows: DAGVTQSPTHLIKTRGQQVTLRCSPKSGHDTVSWYQQALGQGPQFIFQYYEEEERQRGNFPDRFSGHQFPNYSSELNVNALLLGDSALYLCASSLLATSGLDTQYFGPGTRLTVL.

The rearrangement joins TRBV19 to TRBJ2-6, with D tentatively TRBD1 (5 bases). The CDR3 runs to 18 residues. CDR1 and CDR2 (germline): LNHDA, SQIVND (reference sequence). V was clipped by 4 bases and J by 5 bases, with 21 bases between them. CDR3 protein: CASSTCWTNQSRANVLTF. CDR3 bases: TGTGCCAGTAGTACATGTTGGACAAATCAAAGTCGGGCCAACGTCCTGACTTTC.

This chain uses TRBV7-9 with TRBJ1-3, with a possible D match to TRBD1 (5 bases). Trimming shortened V by 5 bases and J by 2 bases, and 16 bases separated the two germline ends. The CDR3 consists of 16 residues. Germline CDR1 is SEHNR and CDR2 is FQNEAQ (reference sequence). CDR3 region: CASSPPRGGAGNTIYF. CDR3 nucleotide sequence: TGTGCCAGCAGCCCCCCTAGGGGCGGGGCTGGAAACACCATATATTTT. Using reference TRBV7-9 and TRBJ1-3 for the parts outside the CDR3, the full variable domain is DTGVSQNPRHKITKRGQNVTFRCDPISEHNRLYWYRQTLGQGPEFLTYFQNEAQLEKSRLLSDRFSAERPKGSFSTLEIQRTEQGDSAMYLCASSPPRGGAGNTIYFGEGSWLTVV.

This rearrangement joins TRBV7-9 to TRBJ1-3, with a possible D match to TRBD1 (6 bases). Deletions cut 3 bases from V and 7 bases from J, with 22 bases between. CDR3 length: 17 residues. CDR1 and CDR2 from the germline V gene are SEHNR and FQNEAQ (reference sequence). This CDR3 reads CASSLTPGGEIGNTIYF. CDR3 sequence (DNA): TGTGCCAGCAGCTTGACCCCGGGGGGCGAGATAGGCAACACCATATATTTT.

This chain joins TRBV27 and TRBJ2-7; possibly TRBD2 for D (5 bases). In germline, CDR1 is MNHEY, CDR2 SMNVEV (reference sequence). The CDR3 spans 16 residues. The germline V and J ends were trimmed by 4 bases and 0 bases, with 16 bases remaining between them. CDR3 loop: CASSWSAGEGSYEQYF. Here the CDR3 DNA reads TGTGCCAGCAGTTGGTCAGCCGGAGAGGGCTCCTACGAGCAGTACTTC.

This clone was observed a handful of times. V is TRBV27 and J is TRBJ2-7; TRBD2 matches 9 bases. The CDR3 has 16 residues. Germline V gives CDR1 MNHEY, CDR2 SMNVEV (reference sequence). Germline trimming cut 5 bases from V and 3 bases from J; bases unmatched to any gene: 11. The CDR3 DNA follows: TGTGCCAGCAGTCCCTCTAGCGGGACTCAATACTACGAGCAGTACTTC. The encoded protein is CASSPSSGTQYYEQYF.

The chain is built from TRBV28 and TRBJ1-1; TRBD1 is a possible D gene (5 bases). V lost 6 bases to trimming and J lost 1 base, with 12 bases between them. The germline CDR1 and CDR2 sequences are MDHEN and SYDVKM. This CDR3 contains 14 residues. The CDR3 nucleotides are TGTGCCAGCAGGACAGCTATTACGAACACTGAAGCTTTCTTT. This gives the protein CASRTAITNTEAFF.

V usage is TRBV6-6 and J usage is TRBJ2-2; TRBD2 might be the D (6 bases). CDR3 length equals 13 residues. Trimming removed 10 bases at V and 6 bases at J, with 15 bases between. Germline-derived CDR1 and CDR2 are MNHNY and SVGAGI (reference sequence). The DNA for the CDR3 is TGTGCCACAAGGAGGGCCGCGGCCGGGGAGCTGTTTTTT. Protein product: CATRRAAAGELFF.

This sequence joins TRBV7-3 and TRBJ2-1; 12 bases line up with TRBD2. Germline trimming cut 3 bases from V and 3 bases from J; bases unmatched to any gene: 3. The CDR3 sequence is 16 residues long. Germline-derived CDR1 and CDR2 are SGHTA and FQGTGA. As DNA, the CDR3 is TGTGCCAGCAGCTTTATGACTAGCGGGAGCTACAATGAGCAGTTCTTC. It specifies CASSFMTSGSYNEQFF.

This chain links TRBV2 with TRBJ2-7; TRBD2 agrees at 12 bases. V gave up 10 bases and J gave up 3 bases; unmatched junction bases: 7. Germline V gene data show CDR1 as SNHLY and CDR2 as FYNNEI. The CDR3 spans 14 residues. The CDR3 DNA reads as TGTGCCACAGGGGGGACTAGCGGGTTCTACGAGCAGTACTTC. Protein product: CATGGTSGFYEQYF.

The CDR3 loop reads CASSFGLAGVAAV. CDR3 in DNA: TGTGCCAGCAGCTTCGGACTAGCGGGAGTGGCTGCGGTC. V is TRBV5-4 and J is TRBJ2-7; 13 bases align to TRBD2. Germline loops: CDR1 SGHNT, CDR2 YYREEE (reference sequence). The CDR3 totals 13 residues.

The V and J genes are TRBV11-1 and TRBJ2-3; 12 nucleotides line up with TRBD2. The J segment lost 3 bases and the V segment lost 2 bases, leaving 0 bases of the junction unmatched. Germline CDR1 reads SGHAT; CDR2 reads FQDESV (reference sequence). CDR3 length: 15 amino acids. CDR3 DNA: TGTGCCAGCAGCTTACTAGCGGGAGGGACAGATACGCAGTATTTT. Translating gives CASSLLAGGTDTQYF.

The count of this clone is one. This sequence joins TRBV9 and TRBJ1-1; D is unresolved. The ends were cut back, 0 bases at V and 4 bases at J, with 7 bases in the middle. The CDR3 sequence is 13 residues long. Germline lookup yields CDR1 SGDLS and CDR2 YYNGEE. The CDR3 region has the DNA TGTGCCAGCAGCGTAGGAGGGTTCACTGAAGCTTTCTTT. It codes for CASSVGGFTEAFF.

The chain couples TRBV19 to TRBJ1-1; possible D gene TRBD1, 6 bases. The length of the CDR3 is 15 residues. Per germline, CDR1 LNHDA and CDR2 SQIVND (reference sequence). V was cut by 7 bases and J by 3 bases, with 18 bases left in between. The CDR3 DNA follows: TGTGCCAGTACCCAGACCGGGACACCTGACACTGAAGCTTTCTTT. Translating gives CASTQTGTPDTEAFF.

The chain recombines TRBV7-2 with TRBJ2-7; perhaps TRBD2 as D (6 bases). The CDR3 runs 16 residues. The germline CDR1 and CDR2 sequences are SGHTA and FQGNSA. Trimming stripped 1 base from V and 3 bases from J, with 16 bases between. The CDR3 DNA reads TGTGCCAGCAGCTTAGAACCGGGACTGAGAATCTACGAGCAGTACTTC. Protein product: CASSLEPGLRIYEQYF.